Listed below are T cell receptor beta chains from one sample, sequenced in a study of CD8+CD57+ T cells in acquired aplastic anemia. MiXCR was run by TCRdb on the reads, yielding one entry per CDR3 protein. The sample carries under 200,000 distinct CDR3 sequences, roughly half recorded once. Sequencing used sorted CD4+, CD8+, or CD8+CD57+ T cells (not recorded which) from PBMCs. The receptors here all came from a human donor with aplastic anemia. The CDR3 runs from the conserved cysteine through the conserved F or W. The order of the fields is J gene, D gene, clone size, V gene, CDR3 DNA, CDR3 protein. The D gene is left open where the match is weak. A row's size may be missing; if present it is once, few, many or a size class.

j_gene: TRBJ1-2; d_gene: NA; abundance: many; v_gene: TRBV4-1; CDR3nt: TGCGCCAGCAGCCAATCCTGGGAGAAAGGGATCTATGGCTACACCTTC; CDR3aa: CASSQSWEKGIYGYTF
j_gene: TRBJ2-5; d_gene: NA; abundance: NA; v_gene: TRBV9; CDR3nt: TGTGCCAGCAGCGTAGGTGGGGTACTGGAGACCCAGTACTTC; CDR3aa: CASSVGGVLETQYF
j_gene: TRBJ1-5; d_gene: NA; abundance: few; v_gene: TRBV6-4; CDR3nt: TGTGCCAGCATGACTACCCCGGGGGCACCTAGCAATCAGCCCCAGCATTTT; CDR3aa: CASMTTPGAPSNQPQHF
j_gene: TRBJ2-7; d_gene: TRBD1; abundance: many; v_gene: TRBV20-1; CDR3nt: TGCAGTGCTAGACCCTTCGACAGGGCCCTTTCCTACGAGCAGTACTTC; CDR3aa: CSARPFDRALSYEQYF
j_gene: TRBJ1-6; d_gene: NA; abundance: many; v_gene: TRBV3-1; CDR3nt: TGTGCCAGCAGCCAATGGGCCCAAAATTCACCCCTCCACTTT; CDR3aa: CASSQWAQNSPLHF
j_gene: TRBJ1-4; d_gene: NA; abundance: many; v_gene: TRBV19; CDR3nt: TGTGCCAGCCGGGACCGAAGGACAACTAATGAAAAACTGTTTTTT; CDR3aa: CASRDRRTTNEKLFF
j_gene: TRBJ1-2; d_gene: NA; abundance: medium-sized; v_gene: TRBV10-3; CDR3nt: TGTGCCATCAGTGAGTCGCCCGACGGGCGTTATGGCTACACCTTC; CDR3aa: CAISESPDGRYGYTF
j_gene: TRBJ2-7; d_gene: NA; abundance: few; v_gene: TRBV25-1; CDR3nt: TGTGCCAGCAGTACCCAAAGGAGGGACATTCCCTACGAGCAGTACTTC; CDR3aa: CASSTQRRDIPYEQYF
j_gene: TRBJ2-2; d_gene: TRBD1; abundance: many; v_gene: TRBV7-9; CDR3nt: TGTGCCAGCAGTACAGGGGGCGGCACCGGGGAGCTGTTTTTT; CDR3aa: CASSTGGGTGELFF
j_gene: TRBJ1-1; d_gene: TRBD1; abundance: many; v_gene: TRBV5-1; CDR3nt: TGCGCCAGCAGCTCCCGGACAGGACAGGGACAAAAAGCTTTCTTT; CDR3aa: CASSSRTGQGQKAFF
j_gene: TRBJ2-7; d_gene: TRBD2; abundance: NA; v_gene: TRBV15; CDR3nt: TGTGCCACCTCTAGCGGGGGCCCTCCCTACGAGCAGTACTTC; CDR3aa: CATSSGGPPYEQYF
j_gene: TRBJ2-5; d_gene: TRBD2; abundance: many; v_gene: TRBV28; CDR3nt: TGTGCCAGCAGCAGAACCGGGACTATTGAGACCCAGTACTTC; CDR3aa: CASSRTGTIETQYF
j_gene: TRBJ1-5; d_gene: TRBD1; abundance: many; v_gene: TRBV2; CDR3nt: TGTGCCAGCAGCGGAAACAGGGGGTTGAGTCAGCCCCAGCATTTT; CDR3aa: CASSGNRGLSQPQHF
j_gene: TRBJ1-5; d_gene: NA; abundance: NA; v_gene: TRBV19; CDR3nt: TGTGCCAGTACCTGGGGGCAGGTCAATCAGCCCCAGCATTTT; CDR3aa: CASTWGQVNQPQHF
j_gene: TRBJ2-1; d_gene: NA; abundance: NA; v_gene: TRBV24-1; CDR3nt: TGTGCCACCGAGGGCAGGGAAGGGGGGCCCAATGAGCAGTTCTTC; CDR3aa: CATEGREGGPNEQFF
j_gene: TRBJ2-7; d_gene: TRBD2; abundance: NA; v_gene: TRBV6-1; CDR3nt: TGTGCCAGCAGTCGACCCCTTGGTAGCGGGAGATCCTCCTACGAGCAGTACTTC; CDR3aa: CASSRPLGSGRSSYEQYF
j_gene: TRBJ1-5; d_gene: TRBD1; abundance: many; v_gene: TRBV19; CDR3nt: TGTGCCAGTAGTATAGGTCCAGGGGGCCGTAATCAGCCCCAGCATTTT; CDR3aa: CASSIGPGGRNQPQHF
j_gene: TRBJ2-2; d_gene: TRBD1; abundance: once; v_gene: TRBV11-1; CDR3nt: TGTGCCAGCAGCTTCAGACAGGGTACGAACACCGGGGAGCTGTTTTTT; CDR3aa: CASSFRQGTNTGELFF
j_gene: TRBJ2-7; d_gene: NA; abundance: NA; v_gene: TRBV10-3; CDR3nt: TGTGCCGTAAATGACGACGCGTACGAGCAGTACTTC; CDR3aa: CAVNDDAYEQYF